These 9 T cell receptor beta chains share one sample of origin, sequenced in a study of blood T cells in healthy people across ages. The second PCR ran roughly 6 to 11 cycles with a sample-barcoded 5' primer and J-beta primers. TCRdb passed the 5' RACE reads through MiXCR, listing each CDR3 protein once. The sample includes hundreds of thousands of distinct CDR3 sequences, less than 35% of them seen just once. Material for sequencing was blood. These receptors all stem from a woman of 80 years or more in good health.

The genes are TRBV6-5 and TRBJ1-1; D ambiguous. V lost 10 bases, J lost 2 bases, and 14 bases lay in between. The CDR3 runs to 13 residues. Germline V gene data show CDR1 as MNHEY and CDR2 as SVGAGI. CDR3 residues: CAISPHINTEAFF. Written as DNA, the CDR3 is TGTGCCATCTCTCCGCATATAAACACTGAAGCTTTCTTT.

This clonotype was recorded a few times. The chain couples TRBV5-8 to TRBJ1-4, with D hard to call. With 1 base removed from V and 0 bases from J, the gap between germline ends came to 13 bases. CDR3 length: 17 residues. Germline V CDR1 and CDR2: SGHTS, YDEGEE. The CDR3 region has the DNA TGTGCCAGCAGCTTGTATAGAACCAGTGCAACTAATGAAAAACTGTTTTTT. Encoded protein: CASSLYRTSATNEKLFF.

In this sample, this clonotype turned up many times. The rearrangement joins TRBV10-3 to TRBJ1-5, with unresolved D. Germline CDR1 and CDR2: ENHRY and SYGVKD. This CDR3 contains 13 residues. Deletions cut 4 bases from V and 0 bases from J, with 4 bases between. CDR3 in amino acids: CAISGDSNQPQHF. Here the CDR3 DNA reads TGTGCCATCAGTGGGGATAGCAATCAGCCCCAGCATTTT.

In this sample, this clonotype turned up many times. The chain combines TRBV6-2 or TRBV6-3 with TRBJ2-1, with D possibly TRBD2 on 5 matching bases. The CDR3 is 12 residues long. The germline V and J ends were trimmed by 6 bases and 8 bases, with 11 bases remaining between them. The V gene's germline CDR1 is MNHEY and CDR2 SVGEGT. The CDR3, as DNA: TGTGCCAGCAGCTTACTAGAGTATGAGCAGTTCTTC. Protein product: CASSLLEYEQFF.

This clonotype appeared a few times. CDR3 region: CASSRLGQSSPLHF. CDR3 DNA sequence: TGTGCCAGCAGCCGATTGGGACAGTCCTCACCCCTCCACTTT. This chain joins TRBV7-6 and TRBJ1-6, with 7 bases aligning to TRBD1. CDR1 and CDR2 (germline): SGHVS, FNYEAQ. V lost 5 bases and J lost 10; bases outside the gene matches: 8. This CDR3 spans 14 amino acids. The full variable domain, in which reference TRBV7-6 and TRBJ1-6 provide the parts outside the CDR3, is GAGVSQSPRYKVTKRGQDVALRCDPISGHVSLYWYRQALGQGPEFLTYFNYEAQQDKSGLPNDRFSAERPEGSISTLTIQRTEQRDSAMYRCASSRLGQSSPLHFGNGTRLTVT.

This clonotype has at least ten counts. The rearrangement uses TRBV7-9 and TRBJ2-4, with D possibly called TRBD1 or TRBD2 (7 bases each). The CDR3 loop spans 17 amino acids. From germline, CDR1 is SEHNR and CDR2 FQNEAQ (reference sequence). V lost 1 base and J 0 bases, leaving 13 bases between the germline ends. CDR3 bases: TGTGCCAGCAGCTTAGACCCCAGGGGGGGAGCCAAAAACATTCAGTACTTC. Protein sequence: CASSLDPRGGAKNIQYF. Full variable domain (missing parts from reference TRBV7-9 and TRBJ2-4): DTGVSQNPRHKITKRGQNVTFRCDPISEHNRLYWYRQTLGQGPEFLTYFQNEAQLEKSRLLSDRFSAERPKGSFSTLEIQRTEQGDSAMYLCASSLDPRGGAKNIQYFGAGTRLSVL.

The V call is TRBV19, the J call TRBJ2-1, with 12 bases lining up with TRBD2. The CDR3 extends over 16 amino acids. CDR1 is LNHDA and CDR2 is SQIVND in the germline V gene (reference sequence). Trimming took 4 bases from V and 5 from J; bases not matched to a gene: 6. The CDR3 sequence: CASSRLLAGGHNEQFF. The CDR3 nucleotides read TGTGCCAGTAGTAGATTACTAGCGGGGGGCCACAATGAGCAGTTCTTC.

The chain recombines TRBV20-1 with TRBJ2-3; perhaps TRBD1 as D (6 bases). CDR1 and CDR2 (germline): DFQATT, SNEGSKA (reference sequence). V lost 1 base to trimming and J lost 1 base, with 15 bases between them. CDR3 length: 16 residues. CDR3 region: CSARARGGFRTDTQYF. The DNA of the CDR3 is TGCAGTGCTAGAGCCCGTGGGGGCTTCCGCACAGATACGCAGTATTTT.

The table lists this clonotype with a count of one. The chain joins TRBV7-2 to TRBJ2-5; D is uncertain. Germline V gives CDR1 SGHTA, CDR2 FQGNSA. This CDR3 has 14 residues. Trimming took 0 bases from V and 1 from J, leaving 6 bases between them. CDR3 DNA sequence: TGTGCCAGCAGCTTAGCGATGTTCCAAGAGACCCAGTACTTC. It codes for CASSLAMFQETQYF.